What follows are 25 T cell receptor beta chains derived from one specimen sequenced in a study of T cell changes during pregnancy in multiple sclerosis. Clones were sequenced by immunoSEQ multiplex PCR, and TCRdb holds only the in-frame ones, with some missing. Among around 56,000 clones listed, approximately 89% were seen once. Sequencing was performed on peripheral blood, taken after pregnancy. The receptors originated from a female donor with multiple sclerosis, enrolled in a pregnancy study.

This rearrangement joins TRBV4-1 to TRBJ1-5; 7 nucleotides align to TRBD1. CDR3 length: 16 residues. The germline V gene encodes CDR1 MGHRA and CDR2 YSYEKL. The V gene end was trimmed by 1 base and the J gene end by 7 bases; junction bases not matched to a gene: 10. This CDR3 is CASSQVAQGKGQPQHF. CDR3 nucleotides: TGCGCCAGCAGCCAAGTGGCACAGGGGAAGGGACAGCCCCAGCATTTT.

Only one count was recorded for this clone. This chain links TRBV5-1 with TRBJ2-2; TRBD1 matches at 8 bases. Looked up from germline, CDR1 is SGHRS and CDR2 is YFSETQ. J gave up 9 bases and V 4 bases, and 11 bases lay outside the gene matches. The CDR3 length is 15 residues. CDR3 region: CASSNDGTGTRELFF. CDR3 sequence (DNA): TGCGCCAGCAGCAACGACGGGACAGGTACGAGGGAGCTGTTTTTT.

This clone has only one observation. V and J are TRBV7-9 and TRBJ2-5; 8 bases match TRBD2. Germline lookup yields CDR1 SEHNR and CDR2 FQNEAQ (reference sequence). CDR3 length: 14 residues. The CDR3 sequence is CSSRAGGNWETQYF. In DNA, the CDR3 is TGTTCATCAAGGGCGGGAGGAAATTGGGAGACCCAGTACTTC.

The rearrangement links TRBV5-4 to TRBJ2-1; D may be TRBD2 (6 bases). Germline V gene sequence: CDR1 SGHNT, CDR2 YYREEE (reference sequence). The CDR3 runs to 15 residues. The ends were cut back, 4 bases at V and 8 bases at J, with 19 bases in the middle. CDR3 nucleotide sequence: TGTGCCAGCAGCGTAAGCGGAGGGAAGATCTATGAGCAGTTCTTC. It codes for CASSVSGGKIYEQFF.

Only one count was recorded for this clone. The J gene is TRBJ1-2, the V gene TRBV6-5, with TRBD1 identical over 8 bases. Germline CDR1 MNHEY, CDR2 SVGAGI. Germline trimming cut 0 bases from V and 6 bases from J; bases unmatched to any gene: 6. There are 15 residues in the CDR3. The CDR3 sequence: CASSYSQGAGNGYTF. CDR3 nucleotides: TGTGCCAGCAGTTACTCGCAGGGGGCGGGCAATGGCTACACCTTC.

In DNA, the CDR3 is TGTGCCAGCAGGGACAGTCGTTACGAGCAGTACTTC. Protein product: CASRDSRYEQYF. V and J are TRBV2 and TRBJ2-7; possibly TRBD1 for D (6 bases). Trimming shortened V by 6 bases and J by 4 bases, and 10 bases separated the two germline ends. Germline V gene sequence: CDR1 SNHLY, CDR2 FYNNEI. The CDR3 is made up of 12 amino acids. The full variable domain, with the rest looked up from reference TRBV2 and TRBJ2-7, is EPEVTQTPSHQVTQMGQEVILRCVPISNHLYFYWYRQILGQKVEFLVSFYNNEISEKSEIFDDQFSVERPDGSNFTLKIRSTKLEDSAMYFCASRDSRYEQYFGPGTRLTVT.

This chain joins TRBV5-4 and TRBJ1-1; 9 bases map to TRBD1. The CDR3 loop spans 14 amino acids. CDR1 and CDR2 (germline): SGHNT, YYREEE (reference sequence). V shed 6 bases, J shed 6 bases, and the junction held 9 bases outside the gene matches. This chain's CDR3 is CASNLDRGSSEAFF. The DNA for the CDR3 is TGTGCCAGCAACCTGGACAGGGGATCGTCTGAAGCTTTCTTT.

V gene TRBV10-1 combines with J gene TRBJ2-1, with D possibly being TRBD2 (7 bases). CDR1 is WNHNN and CDR2 is SYGVQD in the germline V gene (reference sequence). Trimming stripped 5 bases from V and 7 bases from J, with 15 bases between. The CDR3 has 14 residues. The CDR3 DNA reads as TGCGCCAGCAGTAGGGGGGGCCTAGGAAATGAGCAGTTCTTC. Its protein product is CASSRGGLGNEQFF.

This clone was seen a single time. The CDR3 is CATLWRGNTEAFF. The CDR3 region has the DNA TGTGCCACTTTATGGAGAGGAAACACTGAAGCTTTCTTT. This rearrangement joins TRBV2 to TRBJ1-1; D is ambiguous. Germline V CDR1 and CDR2: SNHLY, FYNNEI. V lost 10 bases and J 2 bases, leaving 14 bases between the germline ends. This CDR3 has 13 residues.

V and J are TRBV7-2 and TRBJ2-2; 11 bases are shared with TRBD2. Germline loops: CDR1 SGHTA, CDR2 FQGNSA. J was trimmed by 5 bases and V by 2 bases; bases with no gene match: 7. The CDR3 is 17 residues long. CDR3 bases: TGTGCCAGCAGCTTACTTGCTAGCGGGGGGATAACCGGGGAGCTGTTTTTT. Amino acids: CASSLLASGGITGELFF.

The rearrangement uses TRBV10-3 and TRBJ2-2, with D unclear. The V gene's germline CDR1 is ENHRY and CDR2 SYGVKD. This CDR3 has 15 residues. Deletions cut 2 bases from V and 0 bases from J, with 7 bases between. The CDR3 spells CAISEALTNTGELFF. In DNA form, the CDR3 reads TGTGCCATCAGTGAGGCGTTGACGAACACCGGGGAGCTGTTTTTT.

This chain joins TRBV7-2 and TRBJ2-6, with TRBD1 as a possible D gene (5 bases). Germline V gene lookup returns CDR1 SGHTA and CDR2 FQGNSA. Trimming stripped 2 bases from V and 0 bases from J, with 5 bases between. The CDR3 length is 15 residues. CDR3 nucleotides: TGTGCCAGCAGCTTAAGGGGCTCTGGGGCCAACGTCCTGACTTTC. Amino acid sequence: CASSLRGSGANVLTF.

This clone was seen more than once but under ten times. The chain is built from TRBV7-2 and TRBJ2-5, with TRBD1 as a possible D gene (5 bases). This CDR3 spans 14 amino acids. Germline CDR1 and CDR2: SGHTA and FQGNSA. The V end lost 2 bases, the J end lost 3 bases, and 10 bases lay between the germline ends. Written as DNA, the CDR3 is TGTGCCAGCAGCTTACTCACCAGGGAAGAGACCCAGTACTTC. The encoded protein is CASSLLTREETQYF.

The rearrangement joins TRBV7-8 to TRBJ2-7; 7 bases are shared with TRBD1. This CDR3 region has 13 residues. V trimming: 6 bases; J trimming: 6 bases; junction bases outside the gene matches: 8. Germline V gives CDR1 SGHVS, CDR2 FQNEAQ. The DNA of the CDR3 is TGTGCCAGCAGTCGACAGGGTATAAGCGAGCAGTACTTC. It encodes CASSRQGISEQYF.

The chain has TRBV7-2 and TRBJ1-1, with TRBD1 as a possible D gene (6 bases). V was trimmed by 5 bases and J by 4 bases, leaving 20 bases between them. This CDR3 has 16 amino acids. The V gene's germline CDR1 is SGHTA and CDR2 FQGNSA. The chain's CDR3 is CASSPLRVGAGTEAFF. The CDR3 DNA reads as TGTGCCAGCAGCCCTTTACGAGTGGGGGCTGGCACTGAAGCTTTCTTT.

There are a few counts of this clone. V gene TRBV4-3 combines with J gene TRBJ1-1, with D possibly being TRBD1 (6 bases). The germline V gene encodes CDR1 LGHNA and CDR2 YSLEER. The CDR3 has 13 residues. V lost 2 bases and J 5 bases, leaving 9 bases between the germline ends. The CDR3, as DNA: TGCGCCAGCAGCCAACGTAGGGGGACTGAAGCTTTCTTT. Translation gives CASSQRRGTEAFF.

The V call is TRBV9, the J call TRBJ2-1; D may be TRBD1 (6 bases). The CDR3 loop spans 18 amino acids. V lost 0 bases and J lost 2, with 18 bases in between. Germline CDR1 SGDLS, CDR2 YYNGEE. The CDR3 nucleotides read TGTGCCAGCAGCGTAGCCAGCGTTTTGGGGGACACCTACAATGAGCAGTTCTTC. Its translation is CASSVASVLGDTYNEQFF. The full variable domain, with the rest looked up from reference TRBV9 and TRBJ2-1, is DSGVTQTPKHLITATGQRVTLRCSPRSGDLSVYWYQQSLDQGLQFLIQYYNGEERAKGNILERFSAQQFPDLHSELNLSSLELGDSALYFCASSVASVLGDTYNEQFFGPGTRLTVL.

The chain employs TRBV14 and TRBJ2-1; weak D call: TRBD1 (5 bases). V was pared by 4 bases and J by 1 base, with 8 bases between. CDR1 SGHDN and CDR2 FVKESK come from the germline V gene. CDR3 length: 14 amino acids. The CDR3 sequence is CASSLRDSYNEQFF. CDR3 DNA sequence: TGTGCCAGCAGCCTCAGGGATTCCTACAATGAGCAGTTCTTC. The full variable domain, in which reference TRBV14 and TRBJ2-1 provide the parts outside the CDR3, is EAGVTQFPSHSVIEKGQTVTLRCDPISGHDNLYWYRRVMGKEIKFLLHFVKESKQDESGMPNNRFLAERTGGTYSTLKVQPAELEDSGVYFCASSLRDSYNEQFFGPGTRLTVL.

The V and J genes are TRBV9 and TRBJ1-3; D remains ambiguous. The CDR3 sequence is 15 residues long. Trimming removed 0 bases from V and 2 bases from J, with 9 bases in between. Germline V gene lookup returns CDR1 SGDLS and CDR2 YYNGEE. The CDR3 DNA is TGTGCCAGCAGCGTAGGAACAGCCCCTGGAAACACCATATATTTT. Protein product: CASSVGTAPGNTIYF.

The V gene is TRBV29-1, the J gene TRBJ1-1; D is unresolved. The CDR3 has 11 residues. Germline values: CDR1 SQVTM, CDR2 ANQGSEA. V dropped 2 bases and J dropped 1 base, with 2 bases sitting between them. CDR3 loop: CSVERNTEAFF. CDR3 sequence (DNA): TGCAGCGTTGAACGGAACACTGAAGCTTTCTTT.

The chain is built from TRBV7-9 and TRBJ2-7; D ambiguous. CDR3 length equals 14 residues. Germline V lookup: CDR1 SEHNR, CDR2 FQNEAQ (reference sequence). The germline V and J ends were trimmed by 0 bases and 0 bases, with 6 bases remaining between them. The CDR3 region is CASSLAGSSYEQYF. CDR3 bases: TGTGCCAGCAGCTTAGCGGGCAGCTCCTACGAGCAGTACTTC.

The gene calls are TRBV7-3 and TRBJ1-4, with TRBD1 matching over 8 bases. This CDR3 is built from 15 residues. V was clipped by 5 bases and J by 3 bases; unmatched bases: 5. Germline V gives CDR1 SGHTA, CDR2 FQGTGA. CDR3 amino acids: CASSPQGAANEKLFF. Here the CDR3 DNA reads TGTGCCAGCAGCCCCCAGGGGGCGGCTAATGAAAAACTGTTTTTT.

V is TRBV28 and J is TRBJ1-2; D is unresolved. Germline V gives CDR1 MDHEN, CDR2 SYDVKM. The CDR3 runs 12 residues. Trimming took off 5 bases at V and 2 bases at J, with 6 bases between the two ends. CDR3: CASSEMNYGYTF. The CDR3, as DNA: TGTGCCAGCAGTGAGATGAACTATGGCTACACCTTC.

This rearrangement joins TRBV19 to TRBJ2-2; D ambiguous. V was trimmed by 5 bases and J by 0 bases, leaving 7 bases between them. The CDR3 runs to 14 residues. Germline V gene lookup returns CDR1 LNHDA and CDR2 SQIVND (reference sequence). CDR3 sequence (DNA): TGTGCCAGTAGTTACCAGGCGAACACCGGGGAGCTGTTTTTT. Amino acids: CASSYQANTGELFF.

The chain joins TRBV4-3 to TRBJ2-5, with a tentative D call TRBD1 (5 bases). Germline V lookup: CDR1 LGHNA, CDR2 YSLEER. This CDR3 region has 14 residues. Trimming took off 0 bases at V and 4 bases at J, with 9 bases between the two ends. Here the CDR3 reads CASSQDIRGETQYF. The CDR3, as DNA: TGCGCCAGCAGCCAAGATATTAGGGGAGAGACCCAGTACTTC.